A single sample is the source of the 24 T cell receptor beta chains below, sequenced in a study of T cells after yellow fever vaccination. TCRdb re-called the 5' RACE reads through MiXCR, storing one row per CDR3 protein. Here the sample spans 230,000 or so distinct CDR3 sequences, approximately 6.3% being singletons. The material sequenced was CD4+ T cells sorted from PBMCs, taken on the day of the yellow fever booster vaccination. All receptors derive from a man aged 25-45 years who received the YFV17D yellow fever vaccine.

This clonotype showed up many times. The chain carries TRBV18 and TRBJ1-1; D perhaps matches TRBD1 (5 bases). Germline-derived CDR1 and CDR2 are KGHSH and LQKENI. The CDR3 totals 15 residues. The V gene lost 3 bases and the J gene lost 5 bases, with 16 bases spanning the gap. The CDR3 loop reads CASSPSREVRTEAFF. For the CDR3, the DNA is TGTGCCAGCTCACCTTCCAGGGAGGTGAGGACTGAAGCTTTCTTT.

Many counts were recorded for this clonotype. V gene TRBV20-1 combines with J gene TRBJ2-2; weak D call: TRBD1 (7 bases). Trimming removed 0 bases from V and 5 bases from J, with 16 bases in between. The CDR3 is made up of 16 amino acids. Germline V CDR1 and CDR2: DFQATT, SNEGSKA (reference sequence). The CDR3 spells CSARDPKQGRTGELFF. CDR3 sequence (DNA): TGCAGTGCTAGAGATCCAAAACAGGGGAGGACCGGGGAGCTGTTTTTT.

This clonotype was observed at least ten times. This chain connects TRBV9 to TRBJ2-3, with no clear D. Trimming cost V 0 bases and J 7 bases, with 15 bases left between them. The CDR3 extends over 15 amino acids. Germline V gene data show CDR1 as SGDLS and CDR2 as YYNGEE. The CDR3 region is CASSVAWEGSNTQYF. The CDR3 region has the DNA TGTGCCAGCAGCGTAGCTTGGGAAGGCTCTAATACGCAGTATTTT. Using reference TRBV9 and TRBJ2-3 for the parts outside the CDR3, the full variable domain is DSGVTQTPKHLITATGQRVTLRCSPRSGDLSVYWYQQSLDQGLQFLIQYYNGEERAKGNILERFSAQQFPDLHSELNLSSLELGDSALYFCASSVAWEGSNTQYFGPGTRLTVL.

The J gene is TRBJ2-2, the V gene TRBV5-1, with TRBD1 matching over 7 bases. The ends lost 0 bases at V and 4 bases at J; junction bases unmatched: 3. The CDR3 loop spans 15 amino acids. Germline V gene lookup returns CDR1 SGHRS and CDR2 YFSETQ. The CDR3 bases are TGCGCCAGCAGCTTGGAGGGGGCCGGCACCGGGGAGCTGTTTTTT. It specifies CASSLEGAGTGELFF.

This clonotype showed up just a few times. The chain combines TRBV7-2 with TRBJ2-1; D not certain. This CDR3 has 13 residues. V lost 7 bases, J lost 2 bases, and 9 bases lay in between. From germline, CDR1 is SGHTA and CDR2 FQGNSA. CDR3 bases: TGTGCCAGCAAAGCCAACACCTACAATGAGCAGTTCTTC. Encoded protein: CASKANTYNEQFF.

This clonotype was observed a handful of times. The chain employs TRBV10-1 and TRBJ2-3; D is ambiguous. Deletions cut 3 bases from V and 0 bases from J, with 10 bases between. Germline V gives CDR1 WNHNN, CDR2 SYGVQD (reference sequence). The CDR3 runs to 15 residues. CDR3 residues: CASSDPHYSTDTQYF. CDR3 DNA: TGCGCCAGCAGTGACCCCCACTATAGCACAGATACGCAGTATTTT.

This clonotype occurred a few times. V usage is TRBV6-2 or TRBV6-3 and J usage is TRBJ2-5; weak D call: TRBD1 (5 bases). This CDR3 comprises 15 residues. V gave up 2 bases and J gave up 5 bases, with 15 bases separating them. Germline CDR1 reads MNHEY; CDR2 reads SVGEGT. Written as DNA, the CDR3 is TGTGCCAGCAGTTACGAGCAGGGCGGTGAGGAGACCCAGTACTTC. Protein sequence: CASSYEQGGEETQYF.

The chain links TRBV7-2 to TRBJ2-3, with 7 bases that match TRBD2. The CDR3 extends over 22 amino acids. The V and J ends lost 3 bases and 0 bases, in that order; junction bases with no gene match: 24. The V gene's germline CDR1 is SGHTA and CDR2 FQGNSA. The CDR3, as DNA: TGTGCCAGCAGCTTCCTTGGTGGGAGGGCCCGAGCTTTTAATGCTAGCACAGATACGCAGTATTTT. It codes for CASSFLGGRARAFNASTDTQYF.

This clonotype was recorded at least ten times. J is TRBJ2-3 and V is TRBV20-1; TRBD2 matches 8 bases. Germline V gives CDR1 DFQATT, CDR2 SNEGSKA (reference sequence). The junction had 9 bases not matched to a gene; V was cut back by 0 bases and J by 10 bases. CDR3 length: 14 amino acids. The CDR3 DNA reads as TGCAGTGCTAGAGATCGGGGGGCGGGAGGCGCGCAGTATTTT. Residues: CSARDRGAGGAQYF.

This chain links TRBV7-2 with TRBJ1-2; 8 nucleotides match TRBD1. Germline loops: CDR1 SGHTA, CDR2 FQGNSA. The CDR3 is 15 amino acids. V lost 5 bases and J lost 4; bases outside the gene matches: 9. The CDR3 reads CASSLLGQALYGYTF. Written as DNA, the CDR3 is TGTGCCAGCAGCCTACTGGGACAGGCGCTCTATGGCTACACCTTC.

V gene TRBV20-1 combines with J gene TRBJ2-1; D remains ambiguous. CDR1 is DFQATT, CDR2 SNEGSKA, per germline (reference sequence). This CDR3 has 12 residues. Between the trimmed V and J ends, which lost 7 bases and 3 bases, there was a span of 10 bases. CDR3 protein: CSVRTVYNEQFF. As DNA, the CDR3 is TGCAGTGTGAGGACGGTCTACAATGAGCAGTTCTTC.

This clonotype was counted only a few times. The J gene is TRBJ1-1, the V gene TRBV19; perhaps TRBD1 as D (6 bases). The CDR3 is 14 amino acids. Germline-derived CDR1 and CDR2 are LNHDA and SQIVND (reference sequence). The ends were cut back, 3 bases at V and 1 base at J, with 9 bases in the middle. As DNA, the CDR3 is TGTGCCAGTAGTATCCCGGGACAGAACACTGAAGCTTTCTTT. Translating gives CASSIPGQNTEAFF.

The table lists this clonotype with a few counts. In nucleotides, the CDR3 is TGTGCCAGCAGCTTAGTCGCGGGGGGGTTCTACGAGCAGTACTTC. Translation gives CASSLVAGGFYEQYF. This chain joins TRBV7-2 and TRBJ2-7; 9 bases are shared with TRBD2. The CDR3 extends over 15 amino acids. The V gene's germline CDR1 is SGHTA and CDR2 FQGNSA. With 1 base clipped from V and 3 bases from J, the junction kept 4 bases outside the gene matches.

This clonotype has at least ten counts. The chain joins TRBV7-2 to TRBJ2-7; 10 nucleotides match TRBD2. J was trimmed by 5 bases and V by 3 bases; bases with no gene match: 7. Germline lookup yields CDR1 SGHTA and CDR2 FQGNSA. The CDR3 totals 15 residues. The CDR3, as DNA: TGTGCCAGCAGCTTTAGTCGCCTAGCGGGAGACGAGCAGTACTTC. As protein: CASSFSRLAGDEQYF.

This clonotype has at least ten counts. The chain employs TRBV7-2 and TRBJ2-7, with 13 bases identical to TRBD2. The CDR3 totals 16 residues. J was trimmed by 4 bases and V by 3 bases; bases with no gene match: 6. CDR1 and CDR2 from the germline V gene are SGHTA and FQGNSA. CDR3 nucleotides: TGTGCCAGCAGCTTGGGACTAGCGGGAAAGGGGTACGAGCAGTACTTC. Its translation: CASSLGLAGKGYEQYF.

This clonotype came up a few times. This chain joins TRBV12-3 or TRBV12-4 and TRBJ2-4; 13 bases align to TRBD2. With V trimmed by 2 bases and J by 0 bases, 13 bases remained unmatched. The CDR3 length is 21 residues. The CDR3 coding sequence is TGTGCCAGCAGTTTATTGGGGACTAGCGGGAATGTAAACTTAGCCAAAAACATTCAGTACTTC. Protein product: CASSLLGTSGNVNLAKNIQYF.

The chain uses TRBV5-1 and TRBJ1-1, with D maybe TRBD1 (6 bases). The CDR3 consists of 12 residues. The germline V and J ends were trimmed by 5 bases and 6 bases, with 11 bases remaining between them. Germline CDR1 is SGHRS and CDR2 is YFSETQ. The CDR3 DNA is TGCGCCAGCAGTAACAGGGAGGCTGAAGCTTTCTTT. Protein product: CASSNREAEAFF. Combining the CDR3 with reference TRBV5-1 and TRBJ1-1 gives the whole variable domain KAGVTQTPRYLIKTRGQQVTLSCSPISGHRSVSWYQQTPGQGLQFLFEYFSETQRNKGNFPGRFSGRQFSNSRSEMNVSTLELGDSALYLCASSNREAEAFFGQGTRLTVV.

The chain joins TRBV11-2 to TRBJ2-7; TRBD2 agrees at 15 bases. The length of the CDR3 is 19 residues. With 4 bases clipped from V and 2 bases from J, the junction kept 12 bases outside the gene matches. The germline gives CDR1 SGHAT, CDR2 FQNNGV. DNA of the CDR3: TGTGCCAGCAGCTCGGCCGGGACTAGCGGGAGGTCCCGGACCTACGAGCAGTACTTC. It translates to CASSSAGTSGRSRTYEQYF.

This clonotype was observed many times. This rearrangement joins TRBV6-6 to TRBJ1-1; no clear D gene. Between the trimmed V and J ends, which lost 4 bases and 8 bases, there was a span of 11 bases. Germline values: CDR1 MNHNY, CDR2 SVGAGI (reference sequence). CDR3 size: 12 residues. In nucleotides, the CDR3 is TGTGCCAGCAGTTCTCGTACATGGGAAGCTTTCTTT. This sequence encodes CASSSRTWEAFF.

This clonotype occurred many times. The CDR3 does not close with the conserved phenylalanine or tryptophan, likely indicating a read error. The DNA is left out, because the CDR3 cannot be placed on it with certainty; the CDR3 is given as TCRdb lists it. V gene TRBV7-9 combines with J gene TRBJ2-4; the table assigns TRBD1, which was not confirmed against the DNA. Germline CDR1 is SEHNR and CDR2 is FQNEAQ (reference sequence). The CDR3 is 11 residues long, counting both termini. The chain's CDR3 is CASGDRAGFSY.

The sample holds many counts of this clonotype. This rearrangement joins TRBV12-3 or TRBV12-4 to TRBJ2-5; no definite D call. V was trimmed by 6 bases and J by 7 bases, leaving 18 bases between them. The CDR3 has 14 amino acids. DNA for the CDR3: TGTGCCAGCAGCCCCCGGACGGCCAGAGGGACCCAGTACTTC. Translating it yields CASSPRTARGTQYF.

The chain is built from TRBV6-5 and TRBJ1-5; D perhaps matches TRBD1 (5 bases). This CDR3 spans 14 amino acids. The V gene lost 6 bases and the J gene lost 0 bases, with 9 bases spanning the gap. CDR1 MNHEY and CDR2 SVGAGI come from the germline V gene. CDR3 protein: CASRRRDSNQPQHF. The CDR3 DNA reads TGTGCCAGCAGACGCAGGGATAGCAATCAGCCCCAGCATTTT.

This clonotype was detected only a few times. The rearrangement links TRBV3-1 to TRBJ2-1; D not certain. CDR3 size: 14 residues. With 1 base removed from V and 4 bases from J, the gap between germline ends came to 8 bases. Germline values: CDR1 LGHDT, CDR2 YNNKEL (reference sequence). For the CDR3, the DNA is TGTGCCAGCAGCCAAGTACAGAATTACAATGAGCAGTTCTTC. Translation gives CASSQVQNYNEQFF.

J is TRBJ1-5 and V is TRBV5-1; TRBD1 aligns across 9 bases. J gave up 7 bases and V 3 bases, and 5 bases lay outside the gene matches. This CDR3 region has 14 residues. Germline CDR1 reads SGHRS; CDR2 reads YFSETQ. The CDR3 here is CASSSGQGGQPQHF. CDR3 DNA: TGCGCCAGCAGCTCGGGACAGGGAGGACAGCCCCAGCATTTT.